These 16 T cell receptor beta chains originate from one sample sequenced in a study of T cell clonality in common variable immunodeficiency. Sequencing used immunoSEQ multiplex PCR; TCRdb keeps in-frame clones, though not all of them. This sample has roughly 42,000 clones, each found more than once. Sequencing used peripheral blood mononuclear cells. These receptors were obtained from a person aged 18 to 75 in good health.

This clone occurred many times. The read is 3 residues too short to cover the CDR3 end, so that end is filled in from the germline J gene. The rearrangement links TRBV10-3 to TRBJ2-1, with D uncertain. Germline V gives CDR1 ENHRY, CDR2 SYGVKD. V lost 2 bases and J 2 bases, leaving 7 bases between the germline ends. This CDR3 spans 14 amino acids. The CDR3 here is CAISERAPYNEQFF. The CDR3 DNA, read in part, is TGTGCCATCAGTGAGAGGGCCCCCTACAATGAG.

This clone appeared many times. The observed sequence ends 3 residues before the CDR3 terminus, with the missing tail filled in from the germline J gene. The chain carries TRBV5-4 and TRBJ1-1; weak D call: TRBD1 (6 bases). The V and J ends lost 4 bases and 5 bases respectively, with 12 bases between them. Germline loops: CDR1 SGHNT, CDR2 YYREEE (reference sequence). This CDR3 spans 13 amino acids. The CDR3 DNA, read in part, is TGTGCCAGCAGCGGAACAGGGAGAACTGAA. Protein product: CASSGTGRTE. The complete CDR3 protein is CASSGTGRTEAFF.

This clone has a count of ten or more. The read falls 3 residues short of the CDR3 end, and the missing part is taken from the germline J gene. This chain links TRBV2 with TRBJ2-3; tentatively, D is TRBD1 (5 bases). Germline V lookup: CDR1 SNHLY, CDR2 FYNNEI. Trimming pared 4 bases from V and 0 bases from J, leaving 11 bases between. The CDR3 contains 15 residues. CDR3 DNA (partial): TGTGCCAGCAGTGTGCAGGGCACTAGCACAGATACG. It yields the protein CASSVQGTSTDT. The full-length CDR3 reads as CASSVQGTSTDTQYF.

Comments on this clone: The read falls 3 residues short of the CDR3 end, and the missing part is taken from the germline J gene. The V call is TRBV18, the J call TRBJ2-3; D perhaps matches TRBD1 (5 bases). CDR3 length: 16 amino acids. Germline V gives CDR1 KGHSH, CDR2 LQKENI. The covered CDR3 bases are TGTGCCAGCTCACCAGCTGACAGTGTTAGCAATCAGCCG. Its protein product is CASSPADSVSNQP. The entire CDR3 reads CASSPADSVSNQPQYF.

At least ten counts were recorded for this clone. The read halts 3 residues ahead of the CDR3 end, with the missing end drawn from the germline J gene. The chain uses TRBV20-1 and TRBJ2-3, with 13 nucleotides matching TRBD2. Germline V lookup: CDR1 DFQATT, CDR2 SNEGSKA (reference sequence). The length of the CDR3 is 17 residues. The CDR3 here is CSATWTSGGAGGETQYF. CDR3 DNA, as far as it was read: TGCAGTGCTACCTGGACTAGCGGGGGAGCAGGGGGGGAGACG.

This clone was seen ten or more times. The read is 3 residues too short to cover the CDR3 end, so that end is filled in from the germline J gene. The chain combines TRBV5-1 with TRBJ2-1; perhaps TRBD2 as D (5 bases). The CDR3 runs to 15 residues. From germline, CDR1 is SGHRS and CDR2 YFSETQ. Trimming removed 6 bases from V and 0 bases from J, with 13 bases in between. CDR3 amino acids: CASTPVASSYNEQFF. Partial CDR3 DNA: TGCGCCAGCACCCCTGTAGCGTCCTCCTACAATGAG. The whole variable domain, remainder taken from reference TRBV5-1 and TRBJ2-1, is KAGVTQTPRYLIKTRGQQVTLSCSPISGHRSVSWYQQTPGQGLQFLFEYFSETQRNKGNFPGRFSGRQFSNSRSEMNVSTLELGDSALYLCASTPVASSYNEQFFGPGTRLTVL.

This clone occurred a few times. The observed sequence ends 3 residues before the CDR3 terminus, with the missing tail filled in from the germline J gene. The V and J genes are TRBV7-7 and TRBJ2-5; tentative D call: TRBD2 (5 bases). The CDR3 is made up of 14 amino acids. Trimming pared 1 base from V and 2 bases from J, leaving 8 bases between. CDR1 SSHAT and CDR2 FNYEAQ come from the germline V gene (reference sequence). The part of the CDR3 DNA that was read is TGTGCCAGCAGCTTAGATGGCGGGCAAGAGACC. Its translation: CASSLDGGQET. The whole CDR3 protein reads CASSLDGGQETQYF.

This clone came up many times. The read stops 3 residues short of the end of the CDR3; the missing end is completed from the germline J gene. The chain carries TRBV6-4 and TRBJ2-3, with 8 positions matching TRBD2. Germline V gene lookup returns CDR1 MRHNA and CDR2 SNTAGT. CDR3 length: 15 amino acids. V lost 0 bases to trimming and J lost 2 bases; unmatched junction nucleotides: 1. The CDR3 region is CASSDSAGATDTQYF. Incomplete CDR3 DNA: TGTGCCAGCAGTGACTCAGCGGGGGCCACAGATACG.

At least ten counts were recorded for this clone. The read terminates 3 residues ahead of where the CDR3 ends, so the germline J gene completes it. V usage is TRBV5-1 and J usage is TRBJ2-2; 9 nucleotides align to TRBD2. V lost 4 bases to trimming and J lost 6 bases; unmatched junction nucleotides: 16. The CDR3 totals 18 residues. The germline V gene has CDR1 SGHRS and CDR2 YFSETQ. The CDR3 bases that were read are TGCGCCAGCAGCCCGCTTAGCGGGAGTCTGAGTCGTGCCGGGGAG. Protein product: CASSPLSGSLSRAGE. The complete CDR3 reads CASSPLSGSLSRAGELFF.

This clone was seen many times. The read ends 3 residues shy of where the CDR3 ends; the end is completed using the germline J gene. This chain joins TRBV20-1 and TRBJ1-2; D is undetermined. CDR1 and CDR2 from the germline V gene are DFQATT and SNEGSKA (reference sequence). The CDR3 extends over 13 amino acids. V was cut by 2 bases and J by 0 bases, with 7 bases left in between. Here the CDR3 reads CSARQKANYGYTF. The DNA read from the CDR3 is TGCAGTGCTAGACAGAAAGCTAACTATGGC.

About this clone: The CDR3 end falls 3 residues outside the read, so it is completed with the germline J gene. The chain employs TRBV5-1 and TRBJ2-1, with 7 bases fitting TRBD2. The length of the CDR3 is 14 residues. Germline CDR1 is SGHRS and CDR2 is YFSETQ. V was clipped by 0 bases and J by 7 bases; unmatched bases: 4. The DNA read from the CDR3 is TGCGCCAGCAGCTTGGAAATTAGCGGGAATGAG. It yields the protein CASSLEISGNE. The full CDR3 protein reads CASSLEISGNEQFF.

This clone was counted at least ten times. The CDR3 end is not reached by the read, which stops 3 residues before it; the germline J gene fills it in. The chain is built from TRBV20-1 and TRBJ2-3; 10 bases fit TRBD1. The CDR3 loop spans 13 amino acids. The germline V gene has CDR1 DFQATT and CDR2 SNEGSKA (reference sequence). The covered CDR3 bases are TGCAGTGTTTTATCCGGGACAGGGGAGCCG. It yields the protein CSVLSGTGEP. The complete CDR3 reads CSVLSGTGEPQYF.

This clone was found a few times. The read stops 3 residues short of the end of the CDR3; the missing end is completed from the germline J gene. The J gene is TRBJ2-1, the V gene TRBV19; possibly TRBD1 for D (5 bases). The germline V gene has CDR1 LNHDA and CDR2 SQIVND (reference sequence). CDR3 size: 16 residues. Trimming took off 4 bases at V and 6 bases at J, with 19 bases between the two ends. The sequenced CDR3 bases are TGTGCCAGTAGTAAGGTGGGGCAGCCTTCCCCCAATGAG. As protein: CASSKVGQPSPNE. The whole CDR3 sequence reads CASSKVGQPSPNEQFF.

There are many counts of this clone. The read gets to within 3 residues of the CDR3 end, and the germline J gene fills in the rest. The chain uses TRBV6-1 and TRBJ2-7; a possible D gene is TRBD2 (6 bases). Germline CDR1 is MNHNS and CDR2 is SASEGT. This CDR3 is 14 amino acids long. V lost 4 bases to trimming and J lost 3 bases, with 13 bases between them. The CDR3 DNA, read in part, is TGTGCCAGCAGTGGCCGGGACTTCAACTACGAG. This codes for CASSGRDFNYE. The complete CDR3 protein is CASSGRDFNYEQYF.

In the case of this clone: The read terminates 3 residues before the CDR3 end, so the remaining end is supplied by the germline J gene. The chain combines TRBV11-2 with TRBJ2-7; 14 nucleotides match TRBD2. V was pared by 5 bases and J by 6 bases, with 6 bases of the junction left unmatched. Germline CDR1 and CDR2: SGHAT and FQNNGV. The CDR3 has 15 residues. The CDR3 bases that were read are TGTGCCAGCAGCATCCCGGGACTAGCGGGAGTCGAG. Translation: CASSIPGLAGVE. The CDR3 as a whole reads CASSIPGLAGVEQYF.

This clone was seen many times. From the germline J gene comes the end of the CDR3, since the read stops 3 residues before it. The chain links TRBV5-1 to TRBJ1-2; D perhaps matches TRBD1 (6 bases). Per the germline V gene, CDR1 is SGHRS and CDR2 is YFSETQ. Trimming took 0 bases from V and 2 from J, leaving 11 bases between them. The CDR3 covers 15 residues. CDR3 bases read: TGCGCCAGCAGCTTGGCACGGACAGAGAACTATGGC. It encodes CASSLARTENYG. The full CDR3 is CASSLARTENYGYTF.